Included here is one T cell receptor beta chain sequence, with context. The source of the sample is a study of blood T cell repertoires in COVID-19. V lost 3 bases and J 0 bases, leaving 14 bases between the germline ends. The CDR3 consists of 15 residues. Germline V gene sequence: CDR1 DFQATT, CDR2 SNEGSKA (reference sequence). Generated by immunoSEQ multiplex PCR, the TCRdb table keeps only in-frame clones and is missing some. The data contain more than 200,000 clones, over 80% of them singletons. The chain is built from TRBV20-1 and TRBJ1-1, with no clear D. The sequence was obtained from a woman between 65 and 79 years old with active or convalescent COVID-19. Sequencing input: peripheral blood. CDR3 loop: CSASWTNSLNTEAFF. CDR3 coding DNA: TGCAGTGCTAGTTGGACTAATAGCCTGAACACTGAAGCTTTCTTT.